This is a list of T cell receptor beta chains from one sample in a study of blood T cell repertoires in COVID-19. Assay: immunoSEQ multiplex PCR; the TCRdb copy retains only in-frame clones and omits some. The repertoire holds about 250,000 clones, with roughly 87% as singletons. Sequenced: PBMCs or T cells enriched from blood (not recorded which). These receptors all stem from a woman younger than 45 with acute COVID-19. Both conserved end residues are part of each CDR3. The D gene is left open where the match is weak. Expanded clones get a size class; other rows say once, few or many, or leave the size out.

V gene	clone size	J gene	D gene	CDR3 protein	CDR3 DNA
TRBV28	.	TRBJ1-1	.	CASSAGGVQANTEAFF	TGTGCCAGCAGTGCGGGGGGGGTACAGGCTAACACTGAAGCTTTCTTT
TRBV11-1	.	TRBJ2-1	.	CASSFNSNEQFF	TGTGCCAGCAGCTTTAACAGCAATGAGCAGTTCTTC
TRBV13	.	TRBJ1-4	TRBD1	CASSPTSRTGNEKLFF	TGTGCCAGCAGCCCCACGTCCCGGACAGGGAATGAAAAACTGTTTTTT
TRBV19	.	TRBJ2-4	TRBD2	CASSIVSGNQIQYF	TGTGCCAGTAGTATAGTAAGCGGGAATCAAATTCAGTACTTC
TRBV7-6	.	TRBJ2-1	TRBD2	CASSLARLAVLNNEQFF	TGTGCCAGCAGCTTAGCGCGACTAGCGGTCCTAAACAATGAGCAGTTCTTC
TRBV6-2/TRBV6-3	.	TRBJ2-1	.	CASSNIDEQFF	TGTGCCAGCAGCAACATCGATGAGCAGTTCTTC
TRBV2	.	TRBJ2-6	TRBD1	CASWGQGDGANVLTF	TGTGCCAGCTGGGGACAGGGGGATGGGGCCAACGTCCTGACTTTC
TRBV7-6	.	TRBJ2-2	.	CASSPPGTGELFF	TGTGCCAGCAGCCCTCCGGGGACCGGGGAGCTGTTTTTT
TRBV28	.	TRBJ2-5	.	CASSLGRWTEQETQYF	TGTGCCAGCAGTTTGGGGCGTTGGACGGAGCAAGAGACCCAGTACTTC
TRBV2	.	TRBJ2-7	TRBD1	CASSYRGYEQYF	TGTGCCAGCAGTTACAGGGGATACGAGCAGTACTTC
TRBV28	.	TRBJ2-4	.	CASREAKNIQYF	TGTGCCAGCAGAGAGGCCAAAAACATTCAGTACTTC
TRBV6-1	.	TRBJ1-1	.	CASSDQGPLTLNTEAFF	TGTGCCAGCAGTGACCAGGGGCCGCTGACCTTGAACACTGAAGCTTTCTTT
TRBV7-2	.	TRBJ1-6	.	CASSALGFQGYNSPLHF	TGTGCCAGCAGCGCGTTGGGGTTTCAGGGCTATAATTCACCCCTCCACTTT
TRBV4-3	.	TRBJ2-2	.	CASSRTLQVIGELFF	TGCGCCAGCAGCCGCACTCTACAGGTTATCGGGGAGCTGTTTTTT
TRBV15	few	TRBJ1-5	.	CATSRDSGYQPQHF	TGTGCCACCAGCAGAGATTCCGGGTACCAGCCCCAGCATTTT
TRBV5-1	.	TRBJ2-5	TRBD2	CASSLRAGGQETQYF	TGCGCCAGCAGCTTGAGGGCGGGGGGCCAAGAGACCCAGTACTTC
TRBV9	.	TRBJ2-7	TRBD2	CASSVVRGGSYEQYF	TGTGCCAGCAGCGTAGTTCGGGGGGGTTCCTACGAGCAGTACTTC
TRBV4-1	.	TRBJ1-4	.	CASSRDGQHEKLFF	TGCGCCAGCAGCCGAGATGGACAACATGAAAAACTGTTTTTT
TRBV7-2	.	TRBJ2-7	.	CASSLDHYEQYF	TGTGCCAGCAGCTTAGATCACTACGAGCAGTACTTC
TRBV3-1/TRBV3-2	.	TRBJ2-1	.	CASSQDLGVNEQFF	TGTGCCAGCAGCCAAGATCTGGGAGTGAATGAGCAGTTCTTC
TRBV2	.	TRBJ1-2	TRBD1	CASSEQGADYGYTF	TGTGCCAGCAGTGAACAGGGGGCAGACTATGGCTACACCTTC
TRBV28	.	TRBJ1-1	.	CASSSNREATLTEAFF	TGTGCCAGCAGTAGTAACAGGGAAGCGACACTAACTGAAGCTTTCTTT
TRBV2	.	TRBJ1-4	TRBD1	CASRTGTTNEKLFF	TGTGCCAGCAGGACAGGGACAACTAATGAAAAACTGTTTTTT
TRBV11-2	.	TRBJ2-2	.	CASSLDPPGAANTGELFF	TGTGCCAGCAGCTTAGATCCCCCAGGGGCGGCCAACACCGGGGAGCTGTTTTTT
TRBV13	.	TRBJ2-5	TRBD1	CASSYRDSYTRAETQYF	TGTGCCAGCAGCTACCGGGACAGTTATACCCGGGCGGAGACCCAGTACTTC
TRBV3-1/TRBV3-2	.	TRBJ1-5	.	CASSQDSGGQPQHF	TGTGCCAGCAGCCAAGACAGTGGCGGTCAGCCCCAGCATTTT
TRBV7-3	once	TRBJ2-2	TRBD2	CASSSSASGGNTGELFF	TGTGCCAGCAGCTCCTCGGCGAGCGGGGGTAACACCGGGGAGCTGTTTTTT
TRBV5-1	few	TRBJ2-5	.	CASRFGGPTLRETQYF	TGCGCCAGCAGGTTTGGAGGGCCTACCCTTCGAGAGACCCAGTACTTC
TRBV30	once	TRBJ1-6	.	CAWSVQAGASALHF	TGTGCCTGGAGTGTACAGGCGGGGGCTTCGGCCCTCCACTTT
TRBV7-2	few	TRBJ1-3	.	CASSPQSGSGNTIYF	TGTGCCAGCAGCCCCCAGTCGGGCTCTGGAAACACCATATATTTT
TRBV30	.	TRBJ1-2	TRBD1	CAWSHQGAHGYTF	TGTGCCTGGAGCCACCAGGGGGCACATGGCTACACCTTC
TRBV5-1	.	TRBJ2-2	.	CASSLFQNTGELFF	TGCGCCAGCAGCTTGTTCCAGAACACCGGGGAGCTGTTTTTT
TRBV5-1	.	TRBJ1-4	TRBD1	CASSRDRSVEKLFF	TGCGCCAGCAGTAGGGACAGGTCGGTTGAAAAACTGTTTTTT
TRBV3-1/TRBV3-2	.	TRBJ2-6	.	CASSQVAGSGANVLTF	TGTGCCAGCAGCCAAGTTGCAGGCTCTGGGGCCAACGTCCTGACTTTC
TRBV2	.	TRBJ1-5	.	CASRQGWNNQPQHF	TGTGCCAGCAGGCAGGGATGGAACAATCAGCCCCAGCATTTT
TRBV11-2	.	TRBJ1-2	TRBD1	CASSSGTVNNYGYTF	TGTGCCAGCAGCTCCGGGACAGTGAATAACTATGGCTACACCTTC
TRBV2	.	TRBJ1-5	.	CASSEVAGRRNNQPQHF	TGTGCCAGCAGTGAGGTGGCAGGGAGGAGGAACAATCAGCCCCAGCATTTT
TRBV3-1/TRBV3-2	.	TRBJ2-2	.	CASSQPPTGELFF	TGTGCCAGCAGCCAACCCCCCACAGGGGAGCTGTTTTTT
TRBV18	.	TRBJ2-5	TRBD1	CASSPPQGTSETQYF	TGTGCCAGCTCACCGCCACAGGGGACAAGCGAGACCCAGTACTTC
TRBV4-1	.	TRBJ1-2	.	CASSQGTGLGYGYTF	TGCGCCAGCAGCCAAGGTACGGGGTTAGGCTATGGCTACACCTTC
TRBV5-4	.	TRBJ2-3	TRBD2	CASSFPLAENPDTQYF	TGTGCCAGCAGCTTCCCACTAGCGGAGAACCCAGATACGCAGTATTTT
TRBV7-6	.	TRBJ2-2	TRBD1	CASSSGQGATGELFF	TGTGCCAGCAGCTCTGGACAGGGGGCGACCGGGGAGCTGTTTTTT
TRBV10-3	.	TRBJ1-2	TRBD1	CASAIQGAGGYTF	TGTGCCAGCGCCATACAGGGGGCAGGTGGCTACACCTTC
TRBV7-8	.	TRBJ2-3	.	CASSFGTRNAFADTQYF	TGTGCCAGCAGCTTTGGTACTCGTAACGCTTTCGCAGATACGCAGTATTTT
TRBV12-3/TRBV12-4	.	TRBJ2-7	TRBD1	CASSLTGGYEQYF	TGTGCCAGCAGTTTAACAGGGGGCTACGAGCAGTACTTC
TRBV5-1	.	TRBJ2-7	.	CASRGQSYEQYF	TGCGCCAGCAGGGGGCAGTCCTACGAGCAGTACTTC
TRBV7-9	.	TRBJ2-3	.	CASSLDQGPYTDTQYF	TGTGCCAGCAGCTTAGACCAGGGGCCTTACACAGATACGCAGTATTTT
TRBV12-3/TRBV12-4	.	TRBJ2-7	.	CASSRAGAYEQYF	TGTGCCAGCAGCCGCGCCGGGGCCTACGAGCAGTACTTC
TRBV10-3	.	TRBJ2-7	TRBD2	CAISRTRVYEQYF	TGTGCCATCAGCCGGACTAGGGTCTACGAGCAGTACTTC
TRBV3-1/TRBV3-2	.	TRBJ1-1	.	CATVGVNTEAFF	TGTGCCACCGTCGGGGTGAACACTGAAGCTTTCTTT
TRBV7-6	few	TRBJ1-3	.	CASSLMEGHSTIYF	TGTGCCAGCAGTTTAATGGAGGGCCATAGCACCATATATTTT
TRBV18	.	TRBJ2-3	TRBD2	CASSLRGGITDTQYF	TGTGCCAGCTCGTTACGGGGGGGAATCACAGATACGCAGTATTTT
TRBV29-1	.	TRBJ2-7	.	CSVDRGYEQYF	TGCAGCGTTGATCGGGGTTACGAGCAGTACTTC
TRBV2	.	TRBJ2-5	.	CASRDDPGQTQETQYF	TGTGCCAGCAGAGACGACCCTGGACAGACCCAAGAGACCCAGTACTTC
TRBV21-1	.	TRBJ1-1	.	CASSKNRSNTEAFF	TGTGCCAGCAGCAAAAACAGGTCGAACACTGAAGCTTTCTTT